The 28 T cell receptor beta chains given below trace back to one sample, sequenced in a study of CD8+CD57+ T cells in acquired aplastic anemia. Profiling that covered TCR beta VDJ and CDR3 relied on genomic DNA as its template. TCRdb itself ran the reads through MiXCR, one entry per CDR3 protein. The sample contains 150,000 to 200,000 distinct CDR3 sequences, approximately 43% of which appear only once. Sample: sorted CD4+, CD8+, or CD8+CD57+ T cells (not recorded which) from PBMCs. The receptors come from a human donor in good health.

As concerns this clonotype: Possible read error: a much larger clone is one base away. The CDR3 does not end in the conserved phenylalanine or tryptophan, so this is likely a read error. The genes are TRBV6-1 and TRBJ1-1; a possible D gene is TRBD1 (6 bases). The CDR3 runs to 14 residues. Trimming took 7 bases from V and 2 from J, leaving 14 bases between them. Germline V CDR1 and CDR2: MNHNS, SASEGT. The CDR3 sequence is CASTPGHLNTEAFL. The CDR3 region has the DNA TGTGCCAGCACTCCGGGACACCTAAACACTGAAGCTTTCCTT.

The chain employs TRBV2 and TRBJ2-7, with D perhaps TRBD1 or TRBD2 (6 bases each). The CDR3 has 12 amino acids. V was cut by 6 bases and J by 3 bases, with 9 bases left in between. From germline, CDR1 is SNHLY and CDR2 FYNNEI. CDR3 sequence: CASRGGLYEQYF. DNA for the CDR3: TGTGCCAGCAGGGGGGGCCTCTACGAGCAGTACTTC. The complete variable domain, with remaining parts taken from reference TRBV2 and TRBJ2-7, reads EPEVTQTPSHQVTQMGQEVILRCVPISNHLYFYWYRQILGQKVEFLVSFYNNEISEKSEIFDDQFSVERPDGSNFTLKIRSTKLEDSAMYFCASRGGLYEQYFGPGTRLTVT.

The chain joins TRBV25-1 to TRBJ2-3; D is uncertain. The CDR3 is made up of 13 amino acids. Trimming pared 4 bases from V and 7 bases from J, leaving 12 bases between. CDR1 and CDR2 from the germline V gene are MGHDK and SYGVNS. The chain's CDR3 is CASSARLRNTQYF. DNA for the CDR3: TGTGCCAGCAGTGCCCGACTCCGGAATACGCAGTATTTT.

As regards this clonotype: This may stem from a read error, because a much larger clone lies one nucleotide away. The chain couples TRBV7-3 to TRBJ2-3; TRBD2 might be the D (6 bases). This CDR3 comprises 15 residues. The germline V gene encodes CDR1 SGHTA and CDR2 FQGTGA. In DNA, the CDR3 is TGTGCCGGCAGCCGGGACTCAATTCAAACAGATACGCAGTATTTT. Its protein product is CAGSRDSIQTDTQYF.

This clonotype occurred many times. The chain carries TRBV10-3 and TRBJ1-5; no clear D. This CDR3 has 16 amino acids. V dropped 2 bases and J dropped 2 bases, with 13 bases sitting between them. Germline-derived CDR1 and CDR2 are ENHRY and SYGVKD. CDR3 DNA sequence: TGTGCCATCAGTGAGAATGAATTTAAGGGCAATCAGCCCCAGCATTTT. Protein sequence: CAISENEFKGNQPQHF.

This clonotype was seen only a few times. The J gene is TRBJ2-2, the V gene TRBV5-1, with TRBD2 identical over 8 bases. CDR3 size: 16 residues. J lost 4 bases, V lost 2 bases, and 7 bases had no gene match. CDR1 is SGHRS, CDR2 YFSETQ, per germline. The CDR3 here is CASSFIAGSGTGELFF. For the CDR3, the DNA is TGCGCCAGCAGCTTCATAGCGGGGTCGGGCACCGGGGAGCTGTTTTTT.

This chain uses TRBV24-1 with TRBJ2-3; perhaps TRBD2 as D (6 bases). Trimming pared 5 bases from V and 2 bases from J, leaving 7 bases between. There are 13 residues in the CDR3. CDR1 and CDR2 (germline): KGHDR, SFDVKD. CDR3 sequence: CATSGGATDTQYF. Written as DNA, the CDR3 is TGTGCCACCAGTGGCGGGGCCACAGATACGCAGTATTTT.

This clonotype was seen ten or more times. This sequence joins TRBV20-1 and TRBJ2-3, with 10 bases identical to TRBD2. V dropped 6 bases and J dropped 8; count of bases not matched to a gene: 14. CDR3 length equals 15 residues. Looked up from germline, CDR1 is DFQATT and CDR2 is SNEGSKA (reference sequence). CDR3 residues: CSAIPGTSDQGTQYF. CDR3 nucleotide sequence: TGCAGTGCAATCCCCGGGACTAGCGATCAAGGTACGCAGTATTTT.

The genes are TRBV12-3 or TRBV12-4 and TRBJ1-1; D perhaps matches TRBD1 (6 bases). The V gene lost 3 bases and the J gene lost 4 bases, with 30 bases spanning the gap. The CDR3 totals 20 residues. CDR3 residues: CASSLFGPTAGAAHGTEAFF. DNA for the CDR3: TGTGCCAGCAGTTTGTTCGGGCCGACGGCAGGGGCCGCACATGGCACTGAAGCTTTCTTT.

The sample holds many counts of this clonotype. CDR3 sequence (DNA): TGTGCCATCAGCACCCAGACAGGGGAAGGCTACAATGAGCAGTTCTTC. As protein: CAISTQTGEGYNEQFF. The chain employs TRBV10-3 and TRBJ2-1; TRBD1 matches 8 bases. The CDR3 loop spans 16 amino acids. V lost 6 bases to trimming and J lost 3 bases; unmatched junction nucleotides: 10. Germline V CDR1 and CDR2: ENHRY, SYGVKD.

This clonotype appeared many times. The V call is TRBV12-3 or TRBV12-4, the J call TRBJ2-6; D not resolved. The CDR3 contains 17 residues. Trimming shortened V by 4 bases and J by 1 base, and 14 bases separated the two germline ends. CDR3 region: CASSSGPVGSGANVLTF. CDR3 in DNA: TGTGCCAGCAGTTCAGGCCCTGTGGGGTCTGGGGCCAACGTCCTGACTTTC.

Only a few counts were recorded for this clonotype. The V call is TRBV9, the J call TRBJ1-2, with D possibly TRBD1 on 5 matching bases. Trimming stripped 4 bases from V and 5 bases from J, with 9 bases between. Germline assignment: CDR1 SGDLS and CDR2 YYNGEE. The CDR3 contains 12 residues. CDR3 sequence reads: CASSQGAYGYTF. CDR3 bases: TGTGCCAGCAGCCAAGGGGCGTATGGCTACACCTTC.

This rearrangement joins TRBV24-1 to TRBJ2-1; 9 positions agree with TRBD1. CDR1 is KGHDR, CDR2 SFDVKD, per germline. The CDR3 has 16 residues. Trimming at V came to 4 bases and at J to 4 bases, leaving 7 bases not matched to a gene. The CDR3 coding sequence is TGTGCCACCAGTGACCCAAGGACAGGGGAATACAATGAGCAGTTCTTC. Its translation: CATSDPRTGEYNEQFF.

As to this clonotype: This may stem from a read error, because a much larger clone lies one nucleotide away. CDR3: CASSSGFSYNEQLF. The CDR3 DNA follows: TGCGCCAGCAGCTCAGGTTTCTCCTACAATGAGCAGCTCTTC. The chain joins TRBV5-1 to TRBJ2-1; D gene ambiguous. CDR3 length: 14 amino acids. Germline loops: CDR1 SGHRS, CDR2 YFSETQ.

This clonotype was seen repeatedly, ten times or more. The gene calls are TRBV5-1 and TRBJ2-1; D gene uncertain. The CDR3 has 10 residues. Germline-derived CDR1 and CDR2 are SGHRS and YFSETQ. V shed 6 bases and J shed 8 bases, with 6 bases lying between them. CDR3: CASTSHEQFF. CDR3 DNA: TGCGCCAGCACCAGCCATGAGCAGTTCTTC.

V and J are TRBV10-1 and TRBJ1-3; no clear D. The CDR3 spans 10 residues. V lost 7 bases and J 8 bases, leaving 6 bases between the germline ends. Germline V gives CDR1 WNHNN, CDR2 SYGVQD (reference sequence). The CDR3 sequence: CASTRDTIYF. The DNA for the CDR3 is TGCGCCAGCACTCGGGACACCATATATTTT.

This clonotype has a count of ten or more. CDR3 nucleotide sequence: TGCAGTGCTAGTAAATCCAACACAGATACGCAGTATTTT. Translation: CSASKSNTDTQYF. V usage is TRBV20-1 and J usage is TRBJ2-3, with D unresolved. V lost 3 bases to trimming and J lost 2 bases, with 9 bases between them. Germline V gene lookup returns CDR1 DFQATT and CDR2 SNEGSKA (reference sequence). CDR3 size: 13 residues.

This clonotype was picked up one time. The chain links TRBV20-1 to TRBJ2-3; TRBD2 might be the D (6 bases). Germline lookup yields CDR1 DFQATT and CDR2 SNEGSKA (reference sequence). V was cut by 2 bases and J by 7 bases, with 10 bases left in between. CDR3 length: 12 residues. The CDR3 is CSARNRDYTQYF. The DNA of the CDR3 is TGCAGTGCTAGAAACCGGGACTATACGCAGTATTTT.

With regard to this clonotype: A read error may be the cause here, since a much bigger clone is one base away. The CDR3 DNA is TGTGCCAGCAGCACACGGGGGGCGGGGTATGGCTACACCTTC. Translated: CASSTRGAGYGYTF. The chain has TRBV5-4 and TRBJ1-2, with a possible D match to TRBD1 (6 bases). CDR1 is SGHNT, CDR2 YYREEE, per germline (reference sequence). This CDR3 has 14 residues. With 4 bases removed from V and 5 bases from J, the gap between germline ends came to 15 bases.

As to this clonotype: Given the absence of the conserved phenylalanine or tryptophan at the CDR3 end, a read error is likely. The chain uses TRBV7-2 and TRBJ2-2; 7 bases line up with TRBD2. J lost 5 bases, V lost 6 bases, and 9 bases had no gene match. This CDR3 region has 15 residues. Germline V CDR1 and CDR2: SGHTA, FQGNSA. The CDR3 DNA follows: TGTGCCAGCAGAACAGCGGGGACGCGGACCGGGGAGCTGTTTCTT. Protein sequence: CASRTAGTRTGELFL.

This clonotype has ten or more counts. The V and J genes are TRBV7-6 and TRBJ2-1, with 8 bases aligning to TRBD1. The CDR3 is 16 residues long. CDR1 is SGHVS and CDR2 is FNYEAQ in the germline V gene. Trimming cost V 2 bases and J 6 bases; bases outside gene matches: 9. The CDR3 reads CASSLYSAGTGNEQFF. In DNA, the CDR3 is TGTGCCAGCAGCTTATATTCGGCGGGGACAGGCAATGAGCAGTTCTTC.

As regards this clonotype: Being one base from a much bigger clone, this may be a read error. This chain links TRBV6-1 with TRBJ2-6, with 10 bases lining up with TRBD2. Germline CDR1 is MNHNS and CDR2 is SASEGT. V was clipped by 6 bases and J by 1 base; unmatched bases: 12. The CDR3 is 19 residues long. The CDR3 protein is CASRELAGRLPSGANVLTF. The CDR3 DNA reads as TGTGCCAGCAGGGAACTAGCGGGACGCCTGCCTTCTGGGGCCAACGTCCTGACTTTC.

The V call is TRBV2, the J call TRBJ1-1, with D tentatively TRBD1 (5 bases). CDR3 length: 14 residues. Trimming took 4 bases from V and 4 from J, leaving 13 bases between them. From germline, CDR1 is SNHLY and CDR2 FYNNEI. The CDR3 coding sequence is TGTGCCAGCAGTGTGGGGGAAGTATCCACTGAAGCTTTCTTT. Translated, it gives CASSVGEVSTEAFF.

This chain uses TRBV6-5 with TRBJ1-1; D gene ambiguous. This CDR3 is built from 17 residues. Per germline, CDR1 MNHEY and CDR2 SVGAGI. V lost 0 bases and J 6 bases, leaving 20 bases between the germline ends. The CDR3 DNA follows: TGTGCCAGCAGTTACTCCCTTGCCAGGCCCGTCTGGGCTGAAGCTTTCTTT. It yields the protein CASSYSLARPVWAEAFF.

This chain links TRBV29-1 with TRBJ2-5; 10 nucleotides line up with TRBD2. The V and J ends lost 6 bases and 4 bases, in that order; junction bases with no gene match: 11. The CDR3 length is 15 residues. Germline CDR1 SQVTM, CDR2 ANQGSEA. CDR3 amino acids: CSVARSSGGPETQYF. The CDR3 nucleotides read TGCAGCGTGGCGCGCTCTAGCGGGGGACCAGAGACCCAGTACTTC.

V usage is TRBV24-1 and J usage is TRBJ1-5; no firm D call. The germline V gene has CDR1 KGHDR and CDR2 SFDVKD. The CDR3 totals 11 residues. V was shortened by 9 bases and J by 7 bases, with 9 bases between the two germline ends. The CDR3 is CATESGQPQHF. The CDR3 region has the DNA TGTGCCACCGAGAGCGGGCAGCCCCAGCATTTT.

The rearrangement links TRBV12-3 or TRBV12-4 to TRBJ2-2, with a weak D call TRBD2 (5 bases). The CDR3 runs 14 residues. With 1 base removed from V and 6 bases from J, the gap between germline ends came to 9 bases. The CDR3 DNA follows: TGTGCCAGCAGTTTAGGCACGGGGTCCGGGGAGCTGTTTTTT. This translates into CASSLGTGSGELFF.

Note on this clonotype: This may be a read error: a much more frequent sequence differs by one nucleotide. V and J are TRBV12-3 or TRBV12-4 and TRBJ1-5; a possible D gene is TRBD1 (5 bases). The CDR3 has 17 amino acids. With 1 base removed from V and 6 bases from J, the gap between germline ends came to 19 bases. The CDR3 DNA reads TGTGCCAGCAGTTTAGGTTCTGGCAGGGAGGCCAGTCAGCCCCAGCATTTT. Translated: CASSLGSGREASQPQHF.